This entry describes one T cell receptor (beta chain). Clones were read by immunoSEQ multiplex PCR, and TCRdb kept only the in-frame ones, dropping some. The repertoire holds about 2.2 million clones, with about 92% as singletons. Terminally differentiated effector memory CD45RA+ cells were excluded from the naive CD8 cells, which were CD45RO-negative and positively selected for CCR7. This entry comes from a study of shared clonotypes between healthy human individuals. Trimming left V 3 bases short and J 2 bases short, with 25 bases between. The CDR3 loop spans 19 amino acids. Germline values: CDR1 MNHEY, CDR2 SMNVEV (reference sequence).

Material: naive CD8+ T cells from PBMCs. This chain connects TRBV27 to TRBJ2-5; D is uncertain. The TCR was taken from a man younger than 30 in good health. Some clones in this sample may be carry-over from other donors' samples. CDR3 sequence (DNA): TGTGCCAGCAGTTTTTTTCCCCGTCGAGGCGAATCTACGCAAGAGACCCAGTACTTC. Encoded protein: CASSFFPRRGESTQETQYF.